The T cell receptor (beta chain) under discussion was sequenced for a study of blood T cell repertoires in COVID-19. Trimming took 0 bases from V and 7 from J, leaving 12 bases between them. CDR1 MNHEY and CDR2 SVGAGI come from the germline V gene. The CDR3 totals 14 residues. Individuals drawn from approximately 22 US areas were about 18 to 95 years old. Donors of Cohort 3 who recovered were those that had two negative PCRs, clearance, or symptom resolution. In the original workflow: Reference gene primers were amplified, and this amplification served to estimate nucleated cell counts. Assay used: immunoSEQ multiplex PCR; TCRdb lists only in-frame clones, some missing. That table furnishes V, J and clone size, whereas the DNA furnished D and trimming. Of around 200,000 clones in the sample, about 85% were seen once.

This clonotype was obtained from a middle-aged man who had recovered from COVID-19. Sequences were obtained from PBMCs or T cells enriched from blood (not recorded which). The chain employs TRBV6-5 and TRBJ1-2, with D unresolved. CDR3 loop: CASSYSHELSGYTF. CDR3 DNA: TGTGCCAGCAGTTACTCGCATGAGCTTTCTGGCTACACCTTC.